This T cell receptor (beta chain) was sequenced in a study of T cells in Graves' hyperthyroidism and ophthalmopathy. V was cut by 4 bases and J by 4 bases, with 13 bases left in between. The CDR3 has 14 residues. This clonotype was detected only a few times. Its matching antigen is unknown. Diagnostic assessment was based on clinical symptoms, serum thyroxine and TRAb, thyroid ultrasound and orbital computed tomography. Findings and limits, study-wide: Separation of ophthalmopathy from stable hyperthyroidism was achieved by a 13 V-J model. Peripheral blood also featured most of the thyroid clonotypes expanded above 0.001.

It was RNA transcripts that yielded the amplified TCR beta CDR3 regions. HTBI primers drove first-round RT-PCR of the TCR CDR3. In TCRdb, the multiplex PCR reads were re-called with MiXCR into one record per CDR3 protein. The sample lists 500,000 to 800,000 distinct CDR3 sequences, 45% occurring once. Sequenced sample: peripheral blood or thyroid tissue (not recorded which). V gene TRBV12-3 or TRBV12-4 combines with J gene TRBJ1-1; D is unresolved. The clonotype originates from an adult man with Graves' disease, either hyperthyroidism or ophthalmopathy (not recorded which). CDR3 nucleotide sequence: TGTGCCAGCAGTTCCCCCACAAGGACCACTGAAGCTTTCTTT. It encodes CASSSPTRTTEAFF.